Listed here are 22 T cell receptor beta chains from one sample, sequenced in a study of T cell repertoires in cytomegalovirus infection. TCRdb re-analysed the reads in MiXCR, keeping a single row per CDR3 protein. The sample lists some 300,000 distinct CDR3 sequences, about 17% seen once, with around 12% in the top ten. Sequences were obtained from PBMCs. These receptors all stem from a human donor in good health (CMV status not recorded). Some clones in this sample may be carry-over from other donors' samples.

This clonotype was seen at least ten times. The chain joins TRBV7-2 to TRBJ2-3, with TRBD1 matching over 7 bases. CDR1 SGHTA and CDR2 FQGNSA come from the germline V gene. J gave up 10 bases and V 0 bases, and 4 bases lay outside the gene matches. This CDR3 is built from 13 residues. Here the CDR3 reads CASSLADRAPQYF. CDR3 bases: TGTGCCAGCAGCTTAGCAGACAGGGCGCCGCAGTATTTT.

J is TRBJ2-1 and V is TRBV5-1; 7 bases match TRBD1. This CDR3 region has 14 residues. Germline assignment: CDR1 SGHRS and CDR2 YFSETQ. Losses at the gene ends were 4 bases for V and 6 bases for J; bases not matched to a gene: 7. CDR3 in DNA: TGCGCCAGCAGCCAGACCCGGACAGGCAATGAGCAGTTCTTC. Translating it yields CASSQTRTGNEQFF.

This clonotype came up a few times. This chain's CDR3 is CASSSGAAGDYGYTF. Written as DNA, the CDR3 is TGTGCCAGTAGTTCCGGGGCGGCAGGGGACTATGGCTACACCTTC. The chain has TRBV19 and TRBJ1-2, with a tentative D call TRBD1 (6 bases). This CDR3 comprises 15 residues. Trimming cost V 5 bases and J 3 bases, with 16 bases left between them. Germline values: CDR1 LNHDA, CDR2 SQIVND (reference sequence).

The chain combines TRBV20-1 with TRBJ2-1, with a tentative D call TRBD2 (5 bases). CDR1 and CDR2 (germline): DFQATT, SNEGSKA (reference sequence). The CDR3 consists of 11 residues. V gave up 6 bases and J gave up 8 bases, with 11 bases separating them. Here the CDR3 DNA reads TGCAGTGCGCGTCTAGCCTATGAGCAGTTCTTC. Its translation is CSARLAYEQFF.

This clonotype has more than one count but fewer than ten. The rearrangement joins TRBV29-1 to TRBJ2-1; the D gene is possibly TRBD1 (7 bases). Per the germline V gene, CDR1 is SQVTM and CDR2 is ANQGSEA. V lost 4 bases to trimming and J lost 8 bases, with 33 bases between them. The CDR3 spans 19 residues. The CDR3 here is CSVAPTPGTARGTGDEQFF. The CDR3 DNA reads as TGCAGCGTTGCCCCGACTCCCGGGACAGCGAGGGGGACGGGAGATGAGCAGTTCTTC.

This clonotype was observed a few times. The chain carries TRBV28 and TRBJ1-5, with D tentatively TRBD1 (5 bases). Trimming shortened V by 8 bases and J by 4 bases, and 12 bases separated the two germline ends. The germline gives CDR1 MDHEN, CDR2 SYDVKM. The CDR3 runs to 13 residues. The CDR3: CASRRQPNQPQHF. In DNA form, the CDR3 reads TGTGCCAGCCGAAGACAGCCTAATCAGCCCCAGCATTTT.

The chain uses TRBV24-1 and TRBJ2-7; D call uncertain. CDR3 length: 13 amino acids. Between the trimmed V and J ends, which lost 2 bases and 3 bases, there was a span of 7 bases. Germline loops: CDR1 KGHDR, CDR2 SFDVKD. The CDR3 protein is CATSDSTYYEQYF. The CDR3 region has the DNA TGTGCCACCAGTGATTCGACTTACTACGAGCAGTACTTC.

This clonotype was found a few times. The chain has TRBV29-1 and TRBJ2-3, with a possible D match to TRBD1 (5 bases). CDR3 size: 11 residues. CDR1 is SQVTM and CDR2 is ANQGSEA in the germline V gene. With 5 bases removed from V and 3 bases from J, the gap between germline ends came to 6 bases. The CDR3 sequence is CSVRGTDTQYF. The DNA of the CDR3 is TGCAGCGTTAGGGGAACAGATACGCAGTATTTT.

The V call is TRBV27, the J call TRBJ2-7; TRBD2 agrees at 15 bases. The CDR3 spans 17 residues. Germline CDR1 and CDR2: MNHEY and SMNVEV (reference sequence). V shed 5 bases, J shed 0 bases, and the junction held 5 bases outside the gene matches. The DNA of the CDR3 is TGTGCCAGCAGTCCCTGGACTAGCGGGGGGGACTCCTACGAGCAGTACTTC. It encodes CASSPWTSGGDSYEQYF.

The gene calls are TRBV20-1 and TRBJ1-1; no definite D call. CDR1 and CDR2 from the germline V gene are DFQATT and SNEGSKA (reference sequence). V lost 3 bases and J lost 7, with 9 bases in between. This CDR3 is 11 amino acids long. The CDR3 reads CSASAQSEAFF. The CDR3 DNA reads TGCAGTGCTAGTGCGCAGAGTGAAGCTTTCTTT.

This chain connects TRBV7-2 to TRBJ2-2, with D tentatively TRBD1 or TRBD2 (6 bases each). V was cut by 8 bases and J by 7 bases, with 14 bases left in between. CDR1 is SGHTA, CDR2 FQGNSA, per germline. The CDR3 has 13 residues. DNA for the CDR3: TGTGCCAGCCGGTGGGGGGCGGGCGGGGAGCTGTTTTTT. Protein: CASRWGAGGELFF.

The V call is TRBV29-1, the J call TRBJ2-5, with D possibly being TRBD2 (6 bases). The CDR3 totals 15 residues. The ends were cut back, 5 bases at V and 5 bases at J, with 21 bases in the middle. CDR1 is SQVTM, CDR2 ANQGSEA, per germline. The CDR3 loop is CSVTWTKTHGETQYF. CDR3 bases: TGCAGCGTTACATGGACTAAGACGCACGGCGAGACCCAGTACTTC.

CDR3 nucleotide sequence: TGCAGTGCTAGTCCCCGGGGGGCCAACGTCCTGACTTTC. It is translated as CSASPRGANVLTF. The chain has TRBV20-1 and TRBJ2-6; D is undetermined. This CDR3 is 13 amino acids long. CDR1 is DFQATT, CDR2 SNEGSKA, per germline (reference sequence). Trimming left V 3 bases short and J 4 bases short, with 7 bases between.

This clonotype was found many times. The chain joins TRBV7-2 to TRBJ2-2; 8 bases align to TRBD2. CDR3 size: 16 residues. Trimming cost V 0 bases and J 7 bases; bases outside gene matches: 7. The V gene's germline CDR1 is SGHTA and CDR2 FQGNSA. The CDR3 spells CASSLARGGLIGELFF. The CDR3 nucleotides read TGTGCCAGCAGCTTAGCCCGCGGGGGGCTAATCGGGGAGCTGTTTTTT. Full variable domain (remainder filled in from reference TRBV7-2 and TRBJ2-2): GAGVSQSPSNKVTEKGKDVELRCDPISGHTALYWYRQSLGQGLEFLIYFQGNSAPDKSGLPSDRFSAERTGGSVSTLTIQRTQQEDSAVYLCASSLARGGLIGELFFGEGSRLTVL.

This clonotype was picked up many times. The chain is built from TRBV7-6 and TRBJ2-7; TRBD1 matches at 8 bases. In germline, CDR1 is SGHVS, CDR2 FNYEAQ. The V segment lost 2 bases and the J segment 4 bases; nucleotides outside the gene matches: 7. The CDR3 is 15 amino acids. CDR3 DNA: TGTGCCAGCAGCTTAATCCAGGGGGCGCTTTACGAGCAGTACTTC. Its protein product is CASSLIQGALYEQYF. Complete variable domain (other parts from reference TRBV7-6 and TRBJ2-7): GAGVSQSPRYKVTKRGQDVALRCDPISGHVSLYWYRQALGQGPEFLTYFNYEAQQDKSGLPNDRFSAERPEGSISTLTIQRTEQRDSAMYRCASSLIQGALYEQYFGPGTRLTVT.

This clonotype was recorded many times. The rearrangement uses TRBV7-2 and TRBJ1-2; D is possibly TRBD1 (5 bases). This CDR3 spans 12 amino acids. V was cut by 3 bases and J by 6 bases, with 8 bases left in between. The germline gives CDR1 SGHTA, CDR2 FQGNSA. For the CDR3, the DNA is TGTGCCAGCAGCTTGGGGACTCATGGCTACACCTTC. Translated: CASSLGTHGYTF.

In its sample, this clonotype was seen many times. The chain combines TRBV25-1 with TRBJ2-2, with a weak D call TRBD2 (5 bases). Germline CDR1 and CDR2: MGHDK and SYGVNS. The length of the CDR3 is 13 residues. Between the trimmed V and J ends, which lost 4 bases and 7 bases, there was a span of 10 bases. The DNA for the CDR3 is TGTGCCAGCAGTGTCGGGGTTCGCGGGGAGCTGTTTTTT. Translating it yields CASSVGVRGELFF.

This clonotype was counted only a few times. The chain recombines TRBV20-1 with TRBJ1-2; no clear D gene. The germline V and J ends were trimmed by 6 bases and 3 bases, with 20 bases remaining between them. This CDR3 region has 15 residues. The germline CDR1 and CDR2 sequences are DFQATT and SNEGSKA (reference sequence). For the CDR3, the DNA is TGCAGTGCCCTAGCTTGGGGAAGTGGGGACTATGGCTACACCTTC. It codes for CSALAWGSGDYGYTF.

There are a few counts of this clonotype. The gene calls are TRBV27 and TRBJ2-1; D is possibly TRBD2 (6 bases). CDR1 and CDR2 from the germline V gene are MNHEY and SMNVEV (reference sequence). V lost 4 bases and J lost 5, with 21 bases in between. The CDR3 spans 17 residues. DNA of the CDR3: TGTGCCAGCAGTTACCTGGAGGGTGGGCAGACCGACAATGAGCAGTTCTTC. This encodes CASSYLEGGQTDNEQFF.

A few counts support this clonotype. V and J are TRBV20-1 and TRBJ1-5; TRBD1 agrees at 9 bases. J gave up 1 base and V 3 bases, and 4 bases lay outside the gene matches. Germline V gene sequence: CDR1 DFQATT, CDR2 SNEGSKA (reference sequence). This CDR3 spans 15 amino acids. The CDR3 loop reads CSASETGGSNQPQHF. For the CDR3, the DNA is TGCAGTGCTAGCGAGACAGGGGGAAGCAATCAGCCCCAGCATTTT.

The chain couples TRBV19 to TRBJ1-4; D is perhaps TRBD1 (5 bases). Trimming took 8 bases from V and 6 from J, leaving 13 bases between them. CDR3 length: 13 residues. Germline assignment: CDR1 LNHDA and CDR2 SQIVND (reference sequence). For the CDR3, the DNA is TGTGCCAGTTCGGACACTCCGGATGAAAAACTGTTTTTT. Protein product: CASSDTPDEKLFF.

The chain uses TRBV4-3 and TRBJ2-1, with TRBD1 identical over 8 bases. Trimming at V came to 4 bases and at J to 8 bases, leaving 10 bases not matched to a gene. Germline CDR1 is LGHNA and CDR2 is YSLEER. The CDR3 spans 15 residues. CDR3 in amino acids: CASSRYTQGAYEQFF. The CDR3, as DNA: TGCGCCAGCAGCCGATACACTCAGGGGGCGTATGAGCAGTTCTTC.